This is a list of T cell receptor beta chains from one sample in a study of blood T cell repertoires in COVID-19. TCRdb's table, derived via immunoSEQ multiplex PCR, lists solely in-frame clones and lacks some. Of around 320,000 clones listed, 65% to 90% are singletons. The sequenced sample was peripheral blood. These receptor sequences come from a human donor in a cohort sampled during active COVID-19. CDR3s leave out the opening cysteine and the closing phenylalanine or tryptophan. Each record gives: J gene, V gene, CDR3 protein.

TRBJ2-7 TRBV5-5 ASSGRGGLGGGEQY
TRBJ2-3 TRBV19 ASDRGKTLADTQY
TRBJ2-3 TRBV12-5 ASGLRRGIDTQY
TRBJ1-1 TRBV30 AWGTGGNTEAF
TRBJ1-2 TRBV30 AWSTPTRGT
TRBJ2-1 TRBV3-1/TRBV3-2 ASSPGLAGSEQF
TRBJ2-1 TRBV6-5 ASSSTGSSYNEQF
TRBJ2-1 TRBV10-1 ASSESKGTGTHEQF
TRBJ2-5 TRBV6-5 ASSYDISYGTQY
TRBJ1-2 TRBV11-1 ASSFTGNYGYT
TRBJ1-4 TRBV6-1 ASSETLRVGGRKEKLF
TRBJ1-4 TRBV5-4 ASSLAGDEKLF
TRBJ1-2 TRBV4-1 ASSHPGQGPNGYT